This is a list of T cell receptor beta chains from one sample in a study of identical twins. TCRdb ran MiXCR on the 5' RACE reads and lists one entry per CDR3 protein. The sample holds hundreds of thousands of distinct CDR3 sequences, over 8.5% seen once. The same sample was also used in a study of yellow fever vaccine responses in identical twins.

The sample consisted of PBMCs. The source of these receptors is a woman aged 18 to 35 in good health. The CDR3 runs from the conserved cysteine through the conserved F or W. A D gene is named only where the DNA matches it firmly. Clone size appears in some rows only: once, few, many, or a class for an expanded clone.

J	size	V	D	CDR3	DNA
TRBJ2-2	NA	TRBV6-1	TRBD2	CASLTPSGGQNTGELFF	TGTGCCAGCCTCACACCGAGCGGGGGGCAGAACACCGGGGAGCTGTTTTTT
TRBJ2-5	NA	TRBV12-3/TRBV12-4	NA	CASSFNPETQYF	TGTGCCAGCAGTTTTAATCCAGAGACCCAGTACTTC
TRBJ2-7	NA	TRBV29-1	NA	CSVAGYNTYEQYF	TGCAGCGTTGCAGGGTATAATACCTACGAGCAGTACTTC
TRBJ2-3	NA	TRBV5-2	NA	CAMGSGLAGDVWDTDTQYF	TGTGCCATGGGCTCCGGACTCGCGGGAGACGTTTGGGACACAGATACGCAGTATTTT
TRBJ2-7	NA	TRBV27	TRBD2	CASSTSGDTYEQYF	TGTGCCAGCAGCACTAGCGGGGATACCTACGAGCAGTACTTC
TRBJ1-2	few	TRBV10-3	NA	CAISDSPDYGYTF	TGTGCCATCAGTGACTCGCCCGACTATGGCTACACCTTC
TRBJ2-7	many	TRBV20-1	NA	CSARDYQGSTHEQYF	TGCAGTGCTAGAGATTACCAGGGGTCTACCCACGAGCAGTACTTC
TRBJ1-2	few	TRBV11-2	NA	CASSLEGRTDYGYTF	TGTGCCAGCAGCTTAGAGGGCAGGACAGACTATGGCTACACCTTC
TRBJ1-5	NA	TRBV28	NA	CASSLVTGGPQHF	TGTGCCAGCAGTTTGGTCACCGGAGGGCCCCAGCATTTT
TRBJ1-1	many	TRBV6-4	NA	CASSDSGEGPNTEAFF	TGTGCCAGCAGTGACTCAGGGGAGGGCCCGAACACTGAAGCTTTCTTT
TRBJ2-1	many	TRBV29-1	NA	CSVELGAGNEQFF	TGCAGCGTTGAGTTGGGGGCAGGCAATGAGCAGTTCTTC
TRBJ1-2	few	TRBV11-2	NA	CASAPVVRNLNYGYTF	TGTGCCAGCGCACCGGTGGTGAGAAACCTTAACTATGGCTACACCTTC
TRBJ2-7	few	TRBV3-1	NA	CASSQSSEQYF	TGTGCCAGCAGCCAAAGCAGCGAGCAGTACTTC
TRBJ2-1	NA	TRBV4-1	TRBD2	CASSQPERGGVNEQFF	TGCGCCAGCAGCCAACCTGAGCGGGGGGGCGTCAATGAGCAGTTCTTC
TRBJ1-5	few	TRBV28	NA	CASSLPGDYQPQHF	TGTGCCAGCAGTTTACCAGGGGACTATCAGCCCCAGCATTTT